This TCR beta chain emerged from a study of T cells in Graves' hyperthyroidism and ophthalmopathy. This CDR3 region has 15 residues. Trimming removed 5 bases from V and 2 bases from J, with 13 bases in between. From germline, CDR1 is MNHEY and CDR2 SMNVEV (reference sequence). Note on this clonotype: The antigen is unknown.

Hyperthyroidism was newly diagnosed in patients aged 18 to 65 (duration under 2 months). Whole-study findings and limits: Separation of ophthalmopathy from stable hyperthyroidism was achieved by a 13 V-J model. Most thyroid clonotypes expanded above 0.001 were also detected in blood.

RNA transcripts served as the template for amplifying TCR beta CDR3 regions. The HTBI primer set was used in a first-round RT-PCR of the TCR CDR3. TCRdb re-called the multiplex PCR reads through MiXCR, storing one row per CDR3 protein. The sample records under 250,000 distinct CDR3 sequences, around a sixth being singletons. The V gene is TRBV27, the J gene TRBJ2-1; maybe TRBD2 (5 bases). The specimen was blood. This clonotype originated in a woman aged 45 to 65 with Graves' hyperthyroidism. CDR3 sequence: CASSTGILPYNEQFF. The CDR3 DNA sequence: TGTGCCAGCAGTACGGGGATACTACCCTACAATGAGCAGTTCTTC.